A single sample is the source of the 26 T cell receptor beta chains below, sequenced in a study of early T cells in non-severe SARS-CoV-2 infection. TCRdb redid the calling of the 5' RACE reads with MiXCR, one entry per CDR3 protein. This repertoire shows just over 65,000 distinct CDR3 sequences, roughly 13% found once; its top ten account for about 8.3%. The sample consisted of whole blood. The receptors originated from an adult who was a healthcare worker with PCR-confirmed SARS-CoV-2 infection or an uninfected control (not recorded which).

This clonotype qualifies as medium-sized. The chain employs TRBV20-1 and TRBJ2-7; either TRBD1 or TRBD2 may supply D (5 bases each). The V gene lost 4 bases and the J gene lost 5 bases, with 15 bases spanning the gap. This CDR3 spans 13 amino acids. CDR1 is DFQATT, CDR2 SNEGSKA, per germline (reference sequence). Written as DNA, the CDR3 is TGCAGTGCTATAGCTGGTGGGGACCACGAGCAGTACTTC. This codes for CSAIAGGDHEQYF.

This clonotype was seen repeatedly, ten times or more. This chain links TRBV28 with TRBJ2-7, with 7 positions matching TRBD1. Trimming removed 7 bases from V and 2 bases from J; junction bases left unmatched: 8. The germline CDR1 and CDR2 sequences are MDHEN and SYDVKM. The CDR3 has 14 amino acids. This CDR3 is CASTRGGQTYEQYF. CDR3 coding DNA: TGTGCCAGCACCCGAGGGGGACAGACCTACGAGCAGTACTTC.

This clonotype came up a few times. The V gene is TRBV28, the J gene TRBJ2-7; D unresolved. This CDR3 comprises 12 residues. With 6 bases removed from V and 4 bases from J, the gap between germline ends came to 10 bases. Germline V gives CDR1 MDHEN, CDR2 SYDVKM. Here the CDR3 DNA reads TGTGCCAGCAGCCTCCGATTTTACGAGCAGTACTTC. It translates to CASSLRFYEQYF. The entire variable domain, with the rest obtained from reference TRBV28 and TRBJ2-7, is as follows: DVKVTQSSRYLVKRTGEKVFLECVQDMDHENMFWYRQDPGLGLRLIYFSYDVKMKEKGDIPEGYSVSREKKERFSLILESASTNQTSMYLCASSLRFYEQYFGPGTRLTVT.

Of note for this clonotype: This probably arose from a read error, given a far larger clone one base away. V gene TRBV7-3 combines with J gene TRBJ2-3; D not certain. The V gene lost 4 bases and the J gene lost 1 base, with 3 bases spanning the gap. The CDR3 runs to 12 residues. CDR1 and CDR2 (germline): SGHTA, FQGTGA. As DNA, the CDR3 is TGTGCCAGCAGCTGGGGCACAGATACGCAGTATTTT. It is translated as CASSWGTDTQYF.

The gene calls are TRBV19 and TRBJ2-6; 7 bases match TRBD1. Germline-derived CDR1 and CDR2 are LNHDA and SQIVND (reference sequence). Unmatched junction bases numbered 9, after V lost 6 bases and J lost 4 bases. The CDR3 is made up of 16 amino acids. For the CDR3, the DNA is TGTGCCAGTAGGCCCGACAGGGTAACAGGGGCCAACGTCCTGACTTTC. It is translated as CASRPDRVTGANVLTF. The complete variable domain, with remaining parts taken from reference TRBV19 and TRBJ2-6, reads DGGITQSPKYLFRKEGQNVTLSCEQNLNHDAMYWYRQDPGQGLRLIYYSQIVNDFQKGDIAEGYSVSREKKESFPLTVTSAQKNPTAFYLCASRPDRVTGANVLTFGAGSRLTVL.

This clonotype was picked up many times. The V and J genes are TRBV6-5 and TRBJ2-3, with D tentatively TRBD1 (5 bases). Per the germline V gene, CDR1 is MNHEY and CDR2 is SVGAGI. The CDR3 is 17 amino acids. V was clipped by 0 bases and J by 3 bases, with 16 bases between them. DNA for the CDR3: TGTGCCAGCAGTTACTCGTTACCAGGGATTGGGACAGATACGCAGTATTTT. The encoded protein is CASSYSLPGIGTDTQYF.

This clonotype was detected a few times. The rearrangement joins TRBV28 to TRBJ2-1, with 8 bases matching TRBD1. The CDR3 spans 13 residues. With 10 bases clipped from V and 6 bases from J, the junction kept 8 bases outside the gene matches. Germline CDR1 and CDR2: MDHEN and SYDVKM. CDR3 sequence: CAILGQVANEQFF. The CDR3 DNA follows: TGTGCCATCTTGGGACAGGTAGCCAATGAGCAGTTCTTC.

This clonotype was detected a few times. The chain combines TRBV7-6 with TRBJ2-7, with 9 bases aligning to TRBD2. The CDR3 is 15 residues long. Germline V lookup: CDR1 SGHVS, CDR2 FNYEAQ. J was trimmed by 6 bases and V by 4 bases; bases with no gene match: 10. DNA for the CDR3: TGTGCCAGCAGCTCTCTTAGCGGGAGAATGGGCGAGCAGTACTTC. Its protein is CASSSLSGRMGEQYF. The whole variable domain, remainder taken from reference TRBV7-6 and TRBJ2-7, is GAGVSQSPRYKVTKRGQDVALRCDPISGHVSLYWYRQALGQGPEFLTYFNYEAQQDKSGLPNDRFSAERPEGSISTLTIQRTEQRDSAMYRCASSSLSGRMGEQYFGPGTRLTVT.

CDR3 in amino acids: CASSLVAGIPEAFF. As DNA, the CDR3 is TGTGCCAGCAGTTTAGTCGCAGGGATACCTGAAGCTTTCTTT. The genes are TRBV28 and TRBJ1-1; D is perhaps TRBD1 (5 bases). The CDR3 runs 14 residues. The V and J ends lost 2 bases and 6 bases respectively, with 13 bases between them. Germline V gene data show CDR1 as MDHEN and CDR2 as SYDVKM.

The table lists this clonotype with a few counts. V and J are TRBV28 and TRBJ2-1; D is unresolved. The CDR3 loop spans 11 amino acids. Trimming stripped 6 bases from V and 9 bases from J, with 9 bases between. Germline CDR1 MDHEN, CDR2 SYDVKM. This CDR3 is CASSQYSEQFF. Here the CDR3 DNA reads TGTGCCAGCAGCCAGTACTCTGAGCAGTTCTTC.

In this sample, this clonotype turned up a few times. This chain joins TRBV27 and TRBJ2-2; TRBD2 matches 8 bases. Germline CDR1 reads MNHEY; CDR2 reads SMNVEV (reference sequence). CDR3 size: 15 residues. The junction had 4 bases not matched to a gene; V was cut back by 4 bases and J by 3 bases. The CDR3 DNA sequence: TGTGCCAGCAGTTCTAACGGGAGGGACACCGGGGAGCTGTTTTTT. Translated, it gives CASSSNGRDTGELFF.

This clonotype was seen ten or more times. The genes are TRBV28 and TRBJ2-1; 15 nucleotides line up with TRBD2. The CDR3 length is 18 residues. From germline, CDR1 is MDHEN and CDR2 SYDVKM. Losses at the gene ends were 4 bases for V and 7 bases for J; bases not matched to a gene: 11. CDR3 protein: CASSSIGTSGRNWNEQFF. The CDR3 nucleotides read TGTGCCAGCAGTTCCATCGGGACTAGCGGGAGGAATTGGAATGAGCAGTTCTTC. Full variable domain (rest looked up from reference TRBV28 and TRBJ2-1): DVKVTQSSRYLVKRTGEKVFLECVQDMDHENMFWYRQDPGLGLRLIYFSYDVKMKEKGDIPEGYSVSREKKERFSLILESASTNQTSMYLCASSSIGTSGRNWNEQFFGPGTRLTVL.

In its sample, this clonotype was seen a few times. The chain carries TRBV27 and TRBJ2-3, with 9 bases identical to TRBD2. The germline V gene encodes CDR1 MNHEY and CDR2 SMNVEV (reference sequence). The CDR3 spans 17 residues. V shed 0 bases, J shed 0 bases, and the junction held 4 bases outside the gene matches. This CDR3 is CASSLSYTSGSTDTQYF. CDR3 nucleotide sequence: TGTGCCAGCAGTTTATCGTATACTAGCGGGAGCACAGATACGCAGTATTTT.

This clonotype has a count of ten or more. This rearrangement joins TRBV20-1 to TRBJ2-7; 9 bases are shared with TRBD1. CDR3 length equals 14 residues. CDR1 DFQATT and CDR2 SNEGSKA come from the germline V gene (reference sequence). J lost 6 bases, V lost 3 bases, and 9 bases had no gene match. The CDR3 DNA reads as TGCAGTGCTAGCCCGGGACAGGGAGCTACCGAGCAGTACTTC. It yields the protein CSASPGQGATEQYF.

This clonotype has a handful of counts. The V gene is TRBV9, the J gene TRBJ1-2; TRBD1 matches at 9 bases. Trimming cost V 0 bases and J 3 bases; bases outside gene matches: 9. The CDR3 sequence is 17 residues long. In germline, CDR1 is SGDLS, CDR2 YYNGEE. The CDR3 protein is CASSVAAGQGSDYGYTF. The CDR3 coding sequence is TGTGCCAGCAGCGTAGCAGCGGGACAGGGATCGGACTATGGCTACACCTTC.

This rearrangement joins TRBV29-1 to TRBJ2-7; possibly TRBD1 or TRBD2 for D (5 bases each). Trimming took off 5 bases at V and 3 bases at J, with 11 bases between the two ends. There are 12 residues in the CDR3. In germline, CDR1 is SQVTM, CDR2 ANQGSEA. CDR3: CSVNVGVYEQYF. CDR3 coding DNA: TGCAGCGTTAATGTGGGGGTCTACGAGCAGTACTTC.

V gene TRBV28 combines with J gene TRBJ1-1; D possibly corresponds to TRBD1 (5 bases). The germline V and J ends were trimmed by 6 bases and 2 bases, with 16 bases remaining between them. CDR1 is MDHEN, CDR2 SYDVKM, per germline. This CDR3 is 15 amino acids long. CDR3 protein: CASRPNEGRNTEAFF. CDR3 DNA sequence: TGTGCCAGCAGGCCCAACGAGGGGCGAAACACTGAAGCTTTCTTT. Full variable domain (missing parts from reference TRBV28 and TRBJ1-1): DVKVTQSSRYLVKRTGEKVFLECVQDMDHENMFWYRQDPGLGLRLIYFSYDVKMKEKGDIPEGYSVSREKKERFSLILESASTNQTSMYLCASRPNEGRNTEAFFGQGTRLTVV.

Only a few counts were recorded for this clonotype. V and J are TRBV20-1 and TRBJ2-3; the match to TRBD2 covers 8 bases. Germline values: CDR1 DFQATT, CDR2 SNEGSKA (reference sequence). Trimming at V came to 5 bases and at J to 0 bases, leaving 7 bases not matched to a gene. The CDR3 covers 15 residues. The DNA of the CDR3 is TGCAGTGCTGGAAAAGCGGGAGCTAGCACAGATACGCAGTATTTT. Translation gives CSAGKAGASTDTQYF.

The V and J genes are TRBV28 and TRBJ1-4; D might be TRBD1 (5 bases). CDR1 is MDHEN and CDR2 is SYDVKM in the germline V gene. The ends were cut back, 3 bases at V and 11 bases at J, with 16 bases in the middle. The CDR3 runs 14 residues. The CDR3 sequence: CASSLQGTGPKLFF. CDR3 nucleotide sequence: TGTGCCAGCAGTTTGCAGGGTACGGGCCCCAAACTGTTTTTT.

The CDR3 loop reads CSAWSGTSGRADTQYF. CDR3 coding DNA: TGCAGCGCCTGGAGTGGGACTAGCGGGAGAGCAGATACGCAGTATTTT. This chain connects TRBV29-1 to TRBJ2-3; 14 nucleotides line up with TRBD2. V was clipped by 7 bases and J by 4 bases; unmatched bases: 10. CDR1 and CDR2 from the germline V gene are SQVTM and ANQGSEA. This CDR3 is 16 amino acids long.

This clonotype was observed at least ten times. The CDR3 here is CASSLRQGAVNTQYF. In DNA form, the CDR3 reads TGTGCCAGCAGCTTACGGCAGGGGGCAGTGAATACGCAGTATTTT. The V and J genes are TRBV7-2 and TRBJ2-3; 8 bases agree with TRBD1. In germline, CDR1 is SGHTA, CDR2 FQGNSA. V was clipped by 2 bases and J by 7 bases; unmatched bases: 8. There are 15 residues in the CDR3.

The chain combines TRBV10-3 with TRBJ1-1, with no clear D. In germline, CDR1 is ENHRY, CDR2 SYGVKD. The CDR3 extends over 13 amino acids. V was shortened by 8 bases and J by 3 bases, with 13 bases between the two germline ends. The CDR3 nucleotides are TGTGCCATCCGGGCCGAATGGGACACTGAAGCTTTCTTT. Protein product: CAIRAEWDTEAFF.

V usage is TRBV20-1 and J usage is TRBJ2-5, with D possibly TRBD2 on 6 matching bases. CDR1 DFQATT and CDR2 SNEGSKA come from the germline V gene (reference sequence). The CDR3 length is 15 residues. V dropped 5 bases and J dropped 3 bases, with 19 bases sitting between them. The CDR3 here is CSAFTPSGVKETQYF. CDR3 sequence (DNA): TGCAGTGCTTTTACCCCTTCGGGGGTCAAAGAGACCCAGTACTTC.

This clonotype turned up a few times. The V and J genes are TRBV28 and TRBJ2-7; TRBD2 is a possible D gene (5 bases). Trimming pared 7 bases from V and 0 bases from J, leaving 25 bases between. The germline V gene encodes CDR1 MDHEN and CDR2 SYDVKM. CDR3 length: 18 residues. The DNA for the CDR3 is TGTGCCAGCACACCTGGCGGTATAAGGACTTCAAGCTCCTACGAGCAGTACTTC. This encodes CASTPGGIRTSSSYEQYF.

This chain links TRBV10-3 with TRBJ1-1; 8 nucleotides match TRBD1. Germline V gives CDR1 ENHRY, CDR2 SYGVKD. With 3 bases clipped from V and 8 bases from J, the junction kept 5 bases outside the gene matches. The CDR3 runs 13 residues. The CDR3 region is CAISDSDREEAFF. The DNA for the CDR3 is TGTGCCATCAGTGATTCGGACAGGGAGGAAGCTTTCTTT.

The CDR3 is CASRHRASGGSYNEQFF. The CDR3 coding sequence is TGTGCCAGCAGGCACCGGGCTAGCGGGGGATCCTACAATGAGCAGTTCTTC. The chain carries TRBV27 and TRBJ2-1; 10 bases align to TRBD2. V was clipped by 6 bases and J by 1 base; unmatched bases: 9. There are 17 residues in the CDR3. Germline lookup yields CDR1 MNHEY and CDR2 SMNVEV (reference sequence).